This T cell receptor (beta chain) was retrieved from a study of early T cells in non-severe SARS-CoV-2 infection. Across the study: Sequenced material consisted of bulk RNA (from unsorted whole blood), and chains were unpaired.

This clonotype was observed many times. The antigen remains undetermined. Unique molecular identifiers (one per individual cDNA molecule) were attached. TCRdb re-derived calls from the 5' RACE reads in MiXCR, one entry per CDR3 protein. This table has tens of thousands of distinct CDR3 sequences, around a tenth appearing once. Germline V CDR1 and CDR2: SGHTA, FQGNSA. This CDR3 is built from 17 residues. V lost 5 bases and J lost 5; bases outside the gene matches: 13. The study, taken as a whole, reports: Missing private and CD4 specificities, VDJdb matching favored anti-spike CD8 responses.

The rearrangement uses TRBV7-2 and TRBJ1-3, with 9 positions matching TRBD1. The sequence was collected from an adult who was a healthcare worker with PCR-confirmed SARS-CoV-2 infection or an uninfected control (not recorded which). The sequencing here drew on whole blood, taken at baseline. This chain's CDR3 is CASSPQYRDRARNTIYF. CDR3 nucleotide sequence: TGTGCCAGCAGCCCCCAGTACCGGGACAGGGCTCGAAACACCATATATTTT.